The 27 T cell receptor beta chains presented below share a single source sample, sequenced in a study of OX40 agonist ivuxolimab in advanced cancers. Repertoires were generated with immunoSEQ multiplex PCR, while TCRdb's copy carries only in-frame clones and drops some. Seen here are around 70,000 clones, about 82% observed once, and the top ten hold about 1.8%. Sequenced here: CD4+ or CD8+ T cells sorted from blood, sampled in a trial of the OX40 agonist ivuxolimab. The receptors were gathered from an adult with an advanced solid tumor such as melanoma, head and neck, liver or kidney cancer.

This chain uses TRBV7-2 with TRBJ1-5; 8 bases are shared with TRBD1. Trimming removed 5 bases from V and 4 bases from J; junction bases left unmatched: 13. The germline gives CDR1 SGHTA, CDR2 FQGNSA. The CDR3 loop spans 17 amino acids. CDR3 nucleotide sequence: TGTGCCAGCAGCCACCCACCTGGGACAGGTTTAAATCAGCCCCAGCATTTT. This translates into CASSHPPGTGLNQPQHF.

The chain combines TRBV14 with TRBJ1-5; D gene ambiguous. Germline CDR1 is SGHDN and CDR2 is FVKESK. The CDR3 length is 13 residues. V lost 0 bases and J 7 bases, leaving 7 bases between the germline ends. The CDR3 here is CASSQEANQPQHF. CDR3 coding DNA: TGTGCCAGCAGCCAAGAGGCCAACCAGCCCCAGCATTTT.

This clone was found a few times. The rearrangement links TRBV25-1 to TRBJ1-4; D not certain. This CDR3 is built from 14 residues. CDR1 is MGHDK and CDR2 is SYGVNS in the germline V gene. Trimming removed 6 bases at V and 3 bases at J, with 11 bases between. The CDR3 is CASRHAGANEKLFF. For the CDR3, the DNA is TGTGCCAGCAGACACGCTGGGGCTAATGAAAAACTGTTTTTT.

CDR3 nucleotide sequence: TGTGCCAGCAGCCTACCGAGGCGTAGCGAGCAGTACTTC. Protein sequence: CASSLPRRSEQYF. This chain uses TRBV5-5 with TRBJ2-7; D not certain. This CDR3 is 13 amino acids long. Deletions cut 4 bases from V and 6 bases from J, with 14 bases between. Germline loops: CDR1 SGHKS, CDR2 YYEKEE (reference sequence).

Here the CDR3 reads CASSFDGTGSSPLHF. The CDR3 bases are TGTGCCAGCAGCTTCGATGGGACAGGTTCTTCACCCCTCCACTTT. This sequence joins TRBV11-2 and TRBJ1-6, with 8 positions matching TRBD1. The CDR3 has 15 residues. Germline V gives CDR1 SGHAT, CDR2 FQNNGV. The trim removed 3 bases at V and 9 bases at J, leaving 7 bases unmatched.

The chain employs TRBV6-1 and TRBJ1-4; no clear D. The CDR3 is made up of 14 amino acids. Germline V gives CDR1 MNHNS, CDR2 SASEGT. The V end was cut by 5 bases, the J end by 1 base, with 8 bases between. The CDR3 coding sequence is TGTGCCAGCAGTCAAACTCAAACTAATGAAAAACTGTTTTTT. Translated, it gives CASSQTQTNEKLFF.

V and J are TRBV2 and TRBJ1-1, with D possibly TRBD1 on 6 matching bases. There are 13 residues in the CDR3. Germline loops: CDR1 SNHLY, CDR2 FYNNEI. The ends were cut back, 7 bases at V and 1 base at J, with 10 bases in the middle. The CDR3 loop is CASKGGANTEAFF. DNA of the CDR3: TGTGCCAGCAAGGGGGGTGCGAACACTGAAGCTTTCTTT.

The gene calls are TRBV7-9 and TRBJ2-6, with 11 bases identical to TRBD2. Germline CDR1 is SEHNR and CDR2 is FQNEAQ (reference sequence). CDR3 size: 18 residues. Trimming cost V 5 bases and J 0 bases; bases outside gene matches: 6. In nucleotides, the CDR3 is TGTGCCAGCAGCCCCGGGACTAGCGGACTCTCTGGGGCCAACGTCCTGACTTTC. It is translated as CASSPGTSGLSGANVLTF.

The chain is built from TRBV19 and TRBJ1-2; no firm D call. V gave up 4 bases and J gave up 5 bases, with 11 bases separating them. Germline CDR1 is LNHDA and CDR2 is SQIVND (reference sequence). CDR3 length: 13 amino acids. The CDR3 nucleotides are TGTGCCAGTAGTACGATACCGGGGTATGGCTACACCTTC. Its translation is CASSTIPGYGYTF.

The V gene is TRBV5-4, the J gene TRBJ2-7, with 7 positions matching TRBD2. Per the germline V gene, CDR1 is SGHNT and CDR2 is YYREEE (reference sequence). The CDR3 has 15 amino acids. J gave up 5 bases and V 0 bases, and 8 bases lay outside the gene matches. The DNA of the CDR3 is TGTGCCAGCAGCTTGGTGGCGGGAGAAAATAACGAGCAGTACTTC. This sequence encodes CASSLVAGENNEQYF.

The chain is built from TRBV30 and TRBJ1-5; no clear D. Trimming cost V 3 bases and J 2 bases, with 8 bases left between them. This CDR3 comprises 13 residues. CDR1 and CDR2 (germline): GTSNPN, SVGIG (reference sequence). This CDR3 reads CAWSTQGNQPQHF. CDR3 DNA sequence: TGTGCCTGGAGCACCCAGGGCAATCAGCCCCAGCATTTT.

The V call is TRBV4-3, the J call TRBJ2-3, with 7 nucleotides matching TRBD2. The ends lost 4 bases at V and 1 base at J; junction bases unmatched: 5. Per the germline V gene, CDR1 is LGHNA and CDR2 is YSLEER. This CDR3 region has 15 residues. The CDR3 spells CASSLSGARTDTQYF. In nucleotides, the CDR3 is TGCGCCAGCAGCCTGAGCGGGGCCCGCACAGATACGCAGTATTTT.

The CDR3 is CASRSPRQGLSNQPQHF. In DNA form, the CDR3 reads TGTGCCAGCCGGAGCCCCAGACAGGGATTGAGCAATCAGCCCCAGCATTTT. The chain is built from TRBV2 and TRBJ1-5; 7 bases agree with TRBD1. This CDR3 is built from 17 residues. V trimming: 8 bases; J trimming: 1 base; junction bases outside the gene matches: 14. Germline CDR1 and CDR2: SNHLY and FYNNEI.

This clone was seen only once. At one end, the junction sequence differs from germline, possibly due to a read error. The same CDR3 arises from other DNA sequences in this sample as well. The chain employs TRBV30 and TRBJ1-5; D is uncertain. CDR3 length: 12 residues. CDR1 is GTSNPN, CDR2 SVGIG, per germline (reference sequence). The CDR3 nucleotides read TGCGCCTGGAGTGTACGCGGAGGGCCCCAGCATTTT. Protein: CAWSVRGGPQHF.

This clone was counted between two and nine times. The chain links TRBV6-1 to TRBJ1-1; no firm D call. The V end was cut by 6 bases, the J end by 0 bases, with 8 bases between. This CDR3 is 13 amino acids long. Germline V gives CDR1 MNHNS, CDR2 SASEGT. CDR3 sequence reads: CASRRELNTEAFF. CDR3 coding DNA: TGTGCCAGCAGGAGGGAGTTGAACACTGAAGCTTTCTTT.

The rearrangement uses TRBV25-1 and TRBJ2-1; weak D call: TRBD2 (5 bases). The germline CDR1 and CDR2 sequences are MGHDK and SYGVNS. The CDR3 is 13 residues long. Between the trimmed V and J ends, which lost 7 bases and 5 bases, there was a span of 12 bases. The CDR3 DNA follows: TGTGCCAGCACTACGGACTTCCACAATGAGCAGTTCTTC. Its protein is CASTTDFHNEQFF.

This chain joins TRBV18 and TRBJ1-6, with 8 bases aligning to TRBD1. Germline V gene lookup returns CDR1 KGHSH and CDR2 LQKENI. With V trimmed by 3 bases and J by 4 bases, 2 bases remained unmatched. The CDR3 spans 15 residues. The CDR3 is CASSPDRDYNSPLHF. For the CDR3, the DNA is TGTGCCAGCTCACCGGACAGGGATTATAATTCACCCCTCCACTTT.

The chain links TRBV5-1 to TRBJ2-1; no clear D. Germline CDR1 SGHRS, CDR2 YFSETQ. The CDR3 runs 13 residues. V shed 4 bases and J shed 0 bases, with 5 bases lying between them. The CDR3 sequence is CASSTGSYNEQFF. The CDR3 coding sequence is TGCGCCAGCAGCACCGGCTCCTACAATGAGCAGTTCTTC.

The CDR3 loop reads CSTGTLSYGYTF. The CDR3 region has the DNA TGTTCCACCGGGACCTTGAGCTATGGCTACACCTTC. The chain has TRBV7-8 and TRBJ1-2, with a tentative D call TRBD1 (5 bases). CDR3 size: 12 residues. Germline assignment: CDR1 SGHVS and CDR2 FQNEAQ. The entire variable domain, with the rest obtained from reference TRBV7-8 and TRBJ1-2, is as follows: GAGVSQSPRYKVAKRGQDVALRCDPISGHVSLFWYQQALGQGPEFLTYFQNEAQLDKSGLPSDRFFAERPEGSVSTLKIQRTQQEDSAVYLCSTGTLSYGYTFGSGTRLTVV.

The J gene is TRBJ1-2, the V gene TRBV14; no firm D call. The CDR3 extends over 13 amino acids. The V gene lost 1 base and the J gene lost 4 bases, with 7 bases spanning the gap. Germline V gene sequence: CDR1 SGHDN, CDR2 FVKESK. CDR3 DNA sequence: TGTGCCAGCAGCCAAGTAACGGCCTATGGCTACACCTTC. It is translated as CASSQVTAYGYTF.

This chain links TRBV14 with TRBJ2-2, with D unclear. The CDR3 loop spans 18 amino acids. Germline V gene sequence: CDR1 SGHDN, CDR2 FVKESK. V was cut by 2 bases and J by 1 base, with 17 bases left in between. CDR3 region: CASSQIPLVGLNTGELFF. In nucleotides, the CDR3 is TGTGCCAGCAGCCAAATCCCACTCGTCGGGTTGAACACCGGGGAGCTGTTTTTT.

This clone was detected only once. The CDR3 loop reads CASSAGAGRSTEAFF. CDR3 nucleotide sequence: TGTGCCAGCAGCGCGGGGGCAGGGCGGAGCACTGAAGCTTTCTTT. The chain couples TRBV9 to TRBJ1-1, with D maybe TRBD1 (6 bases). The germline V and J ends were trimmed by 3 bases and 4 bases, with 16 bases remaining between them. Germline-derived CDR1 and CDR2 are SGDLS and YYNGEE. The CDR3 is 15 amino acids.

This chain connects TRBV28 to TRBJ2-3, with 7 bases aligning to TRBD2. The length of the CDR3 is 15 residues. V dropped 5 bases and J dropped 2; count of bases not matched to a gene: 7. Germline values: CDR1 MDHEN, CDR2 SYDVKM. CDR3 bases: TGTGCCAGCAGTCCCCCGGGACTAACCACAGATACGCAGTATTTT. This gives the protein CASSPPGLTTDTQYF.

CDR3 coding DNA: TGCGCCAGCAGCTTGGGTCCGGGGTTGAACTATGGCTACACCTTC. It encodes CASSLGPGLNYGYTF. The chain couples TRBV5-1 to TRBJ1-2; D remains unclear. Germline V gene data show CDR1 as SGHRS and CDR2 as YFSETQ. The CDR3 loop spans 15 amino acids. Between the trimmed V and J ends, which lost 0 bases and 2 bases, there was a span of 11 bases.

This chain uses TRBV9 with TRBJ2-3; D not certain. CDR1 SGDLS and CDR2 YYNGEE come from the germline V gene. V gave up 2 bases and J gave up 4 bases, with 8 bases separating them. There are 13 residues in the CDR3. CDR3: CASSVQVADTQYF. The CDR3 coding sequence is TGTGCCAGCAGCGTGCAGGTGGCAGATACGCAGTATTTT. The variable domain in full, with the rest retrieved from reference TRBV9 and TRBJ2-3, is DSGVTQTPKHLITATGQRVTLRCSPRSGDLSVYWYQQSLDQGLQFLIQYYNGEERAKGNILERFSAQQFPDLHSELNLSSLELGDSALYFCASSVQVADTQYFGPGTRLTVL.

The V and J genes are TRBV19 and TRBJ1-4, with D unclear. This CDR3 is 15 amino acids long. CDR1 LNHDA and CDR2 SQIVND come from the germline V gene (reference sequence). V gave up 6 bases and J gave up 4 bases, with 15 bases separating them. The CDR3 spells CASSPGTLINEKLFF. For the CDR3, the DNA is TGTGCCAGTAGCCCCGGAACCCTGATTAATGAAAAACTGTTTTTT.

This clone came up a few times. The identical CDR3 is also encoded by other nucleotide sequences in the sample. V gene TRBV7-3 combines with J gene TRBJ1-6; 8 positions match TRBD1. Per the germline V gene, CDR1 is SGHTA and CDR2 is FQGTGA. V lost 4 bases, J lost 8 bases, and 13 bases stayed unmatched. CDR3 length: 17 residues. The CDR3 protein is CASSSTGGQAGYSPLHF. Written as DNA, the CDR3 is TGTGCCAGCAGCTCCACCGGGGGACAGGCGGGTTATTCACCCCTCCACTTT.